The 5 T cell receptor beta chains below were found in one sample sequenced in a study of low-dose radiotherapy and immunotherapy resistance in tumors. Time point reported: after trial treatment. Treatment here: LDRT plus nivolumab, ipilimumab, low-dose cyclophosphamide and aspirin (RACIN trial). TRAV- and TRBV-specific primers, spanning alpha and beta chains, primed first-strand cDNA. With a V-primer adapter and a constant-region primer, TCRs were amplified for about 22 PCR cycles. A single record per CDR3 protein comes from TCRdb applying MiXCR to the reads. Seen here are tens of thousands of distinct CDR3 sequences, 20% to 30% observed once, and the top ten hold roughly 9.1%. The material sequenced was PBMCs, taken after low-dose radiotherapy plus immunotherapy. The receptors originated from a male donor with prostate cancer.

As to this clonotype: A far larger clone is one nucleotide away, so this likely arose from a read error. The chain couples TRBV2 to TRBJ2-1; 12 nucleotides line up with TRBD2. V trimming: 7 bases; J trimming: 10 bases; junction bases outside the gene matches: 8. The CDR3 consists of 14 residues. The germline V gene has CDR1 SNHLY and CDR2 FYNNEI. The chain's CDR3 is CASMASGRAYEQFF. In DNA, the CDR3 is TGTGCCAGCATGGCTAGCGGGAGGGCCTACGAGCAGTTCTTC. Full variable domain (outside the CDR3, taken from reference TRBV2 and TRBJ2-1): EPEVTQTPSHQVTQMGQEVILRCVPISNHLYFYWYRQILGQKVEFLVSFYNNEISEKSEIFDDQFSVERPDGSNFTLKIRSTKLEDSAMYFCASMASGRAYEQFFGPGTRLTVL.

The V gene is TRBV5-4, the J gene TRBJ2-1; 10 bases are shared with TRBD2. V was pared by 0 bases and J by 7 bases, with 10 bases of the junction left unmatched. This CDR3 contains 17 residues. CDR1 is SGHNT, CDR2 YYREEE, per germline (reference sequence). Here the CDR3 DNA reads TGTGCCAGCAGCTTGGGGGGGGGCGCTAGCGGGAGAAATGAGCAGTTCTTC. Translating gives CASSLGGGASGRNEQFF. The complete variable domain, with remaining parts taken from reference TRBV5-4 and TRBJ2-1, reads ETGVTQSPTHLIKTRGQQVTLRCSSQSGHNTVSWYQQALGQGPQFIFQYYREEENGRGNFPPRFSGLQFPNYSSELNVNALELDDSALYLCASSLGGGASGRNEQFFGPGTRLTVL.

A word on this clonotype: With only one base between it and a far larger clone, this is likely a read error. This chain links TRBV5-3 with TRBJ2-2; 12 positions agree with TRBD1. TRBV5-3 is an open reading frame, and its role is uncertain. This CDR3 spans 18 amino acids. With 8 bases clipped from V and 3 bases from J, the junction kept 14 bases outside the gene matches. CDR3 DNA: TGTGCCAGCAGCGTACCAGGGACAGGGGGCTTGGACACCGGGGAGCTGTTTTTT. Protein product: CASSVPGTGGLDTGELFF.

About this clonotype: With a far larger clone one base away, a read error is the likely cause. The CDR3 sequence: CASSYGHSGWEQYF. The CDR3 nucleotides are TGTGCCAGCAGCTACGGCCACTCAGGATGGGAGCAGTACTTC. The chain combines TRBV6-2 or TRBV6-3 with TRBJ2-7; D is ambiguous. CDR1 is MNHEY, CDR2 SVGEGT, per germline. V gave up 6 bases and J gave up 7 bases, with 19 bases separating them. The CDR3 is 14 amino acids.

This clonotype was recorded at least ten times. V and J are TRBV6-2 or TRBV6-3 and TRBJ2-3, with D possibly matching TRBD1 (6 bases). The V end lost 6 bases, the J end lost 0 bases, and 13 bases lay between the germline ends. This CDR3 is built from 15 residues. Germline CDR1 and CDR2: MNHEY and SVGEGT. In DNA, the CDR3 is TGTGCCAGCAGAAAGACAGGAACTAGCACAGATACGCAGTATTTT. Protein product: CASRKTGTSTDTQYF.